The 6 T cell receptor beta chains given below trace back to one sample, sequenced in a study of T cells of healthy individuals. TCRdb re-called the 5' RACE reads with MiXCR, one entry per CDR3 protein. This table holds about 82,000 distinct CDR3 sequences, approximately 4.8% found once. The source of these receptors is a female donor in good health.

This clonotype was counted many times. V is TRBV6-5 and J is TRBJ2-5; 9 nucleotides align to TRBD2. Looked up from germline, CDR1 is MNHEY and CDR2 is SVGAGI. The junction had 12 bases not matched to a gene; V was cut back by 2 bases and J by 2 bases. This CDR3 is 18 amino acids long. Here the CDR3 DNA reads TGTGCCAGCAGTTACCGCCCCAATTTTCTAGCGGGGCAAGAGACCCAGTACTTC. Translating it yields CASSYRPNFLAGQETQYF.

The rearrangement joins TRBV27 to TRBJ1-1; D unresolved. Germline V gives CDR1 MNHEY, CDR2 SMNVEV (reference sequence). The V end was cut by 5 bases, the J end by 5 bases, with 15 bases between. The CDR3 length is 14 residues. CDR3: CASSLSSSGTEAFF. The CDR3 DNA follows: TGTGCCAGCAGTCTAAGTAGTAGCGGGACTGAAGCTTTCTTT.

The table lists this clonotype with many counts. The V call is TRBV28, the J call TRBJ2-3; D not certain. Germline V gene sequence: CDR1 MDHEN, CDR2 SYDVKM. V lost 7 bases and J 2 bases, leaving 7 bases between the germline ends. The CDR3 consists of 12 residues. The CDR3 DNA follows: TGTGCCAGCACGTCGCTCACAGATACGCAGTATTTT. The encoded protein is CASTSLTDTQYF.

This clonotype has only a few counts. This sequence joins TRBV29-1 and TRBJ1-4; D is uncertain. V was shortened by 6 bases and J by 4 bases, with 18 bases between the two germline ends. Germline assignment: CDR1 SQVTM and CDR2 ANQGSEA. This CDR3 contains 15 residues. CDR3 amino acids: CSVGGDPRGNEKLFF. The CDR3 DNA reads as TGCAGCGTGGGCGGGGATCCCCGCGGTAATGAAAAACTGTTTTTT.

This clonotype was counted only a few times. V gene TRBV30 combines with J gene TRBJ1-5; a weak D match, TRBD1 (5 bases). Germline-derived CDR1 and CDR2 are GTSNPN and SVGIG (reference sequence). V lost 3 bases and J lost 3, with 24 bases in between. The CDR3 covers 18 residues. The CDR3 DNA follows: TGTGCCTGGAGCGACGGAGCTCCGGGACCTCTTTACAATCAGCCCCAGCATTTT. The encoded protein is CAWSDGAPGPLYNQPQHF.

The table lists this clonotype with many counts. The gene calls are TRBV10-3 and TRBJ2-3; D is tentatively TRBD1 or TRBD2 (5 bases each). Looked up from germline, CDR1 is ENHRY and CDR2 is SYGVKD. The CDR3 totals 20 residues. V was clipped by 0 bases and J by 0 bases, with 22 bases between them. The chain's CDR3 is CAISESKWGNHKSSTDTQYF. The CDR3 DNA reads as TGTGCCATCAGTGAGTCGAAATGGGGGAATCACAAATCTAGCACAGATACGCAGTATTTT.